Included here is one TCR beta chain sequence, with context. A few counts support this clonotype. Its target antigen remains unknown. The record has no base qualities; no much larger clone is one base away. The entry originates in a study of T cells in Graves' hyperthyroidism and ophthalmopathy (dated by TCRdb to between 2018 and 2021). With regard to the full study: Peripheral blood was sampled at the time of initial diagnosis, prior to any treatment. The paper describes TCR Vbeta CDR3 sequencing of 135 peripheral blood samples, made up of 43 ophthalmopathy patients, 70 to 75 hyperthyroidism patients and 17 progressor patients. To identify distinguishing TCR V-J signatures, a discovery cohort of about 95 patients was used, comprising 43 with Graves' ophthalmopathy and around 57 with stable Graves' hyperthyroidism. Following sampling, methimazole starting at 30 mg daily was given to hyperthyroidism patients, and high-dose intravenous methylprednisolone was given to ophthalmopathy patients. In six Graves' hyperthyroidism patients, the study also compared T-cell repertoires from thyroid tissue with T-cell repertoires from blood. Whether ophthalmopathy could be predicted prospectively was tested in an independent validation cohort made up of roughly 20 hyperthyroidism patients plus 17 patients who later progressed to ophthalmopathy. The 100 or so discovery patients were randomly split 7:3 into training and test sets. Findings and caveats that apply to the study as a whole: Most expanded thyroid clonotypes (frequency above 0.001) were also detected in blood, suggesting blood repertoires may reflect thyroid immune responses. Sample size was not statistically predetermined, and blinding of investigators to group allocation was not performed. In validation, the model predicted progression to ophthalmopathy with around 71% sensitivity and 72% to 85% specificity, a median of about 6 months before onset. A 13 V-J signature model separated ophthalmopathy from stable hyperthyroidism, with approximately 87% sensitivity and 81.08% specificity in cross-validation and 80%/75% in testing.

The TCR beta CDR3 regions were amplified from the RNA transcripts. A first-round RT-PCR of the TCR CDR3 used the HTBI primer set with the Qiagen OneStep RT-PCR kit. The libraries were constructed in a second round of multiplex PCR and then size-selected and purified. Libraries were sequenced paired-end with 100 bp reads on an Illumina HiSeq2000. Turning to the authors' computational methods: SOAPnuke was used to process the raw data, with reads discarded if the reads contained adapters or uncalled bases, had a mean Phred below 15, or lacked an exact constant-primer or identifier match. COPE v1.2.5 was used to merge the high-quality paired reads, and each unique nucleotide sequence was defined as a clonotype. Clonotypes were aligned to IMGT TRBV, TRBD and TRBJ reference segments using MiTCR v1.1. The analysis included only V-J combinations with a frequency above 0.0001, which together covered approximately 99% of the repertoires. A TCS score was defined as the ratio between F50 (clonal expansion) and ExV (chaos), using BLOSUM62-based TCRdist between CDR3 peptides within each V-J. Welch's t-statistics and random forest reduced approximately 520 V-J features to roughly 13, which were used in a naive Bayes classifier (R e1071). Through fastp at Q25 and MiXCR, TCRdb rebuilt clones from the public reads, retaining in-frame beta chains. Records with the same CDR3 protein are collapsed into one entry carrying the most frequent genes and DNA. The V and J calls follow TCRdb's processing rather than the paper's. The sample table shows 600,000 to 900,000 distinct CDR3 sequences, and about 16% are seen once. The top ten constitute around 7.7% of the sample.

Stable Graves' hyperthyroidism was defined as the absence of progression to ophthalmopathy over 18 months of follow-up. The hyperthyroidism patients were between 18 and 65 years old and newly diagnosed, with a disease duration of less than 2 months. Exclusion was applied to patients with uncontrolled infections, other autoimmune diseases, pregnancy or lactation. Diagnoses were based on clinical symptoms, serum thyroxine and TRAb, thyroid ultrasound and orbital computed tomography. PBMCs were isolated from 8 to 10 ml of fresh peripheral blood by Ficoll-Paque density gradient centrifugation. Trizol reagent was used to extract total RNA, and RNA quality was then checked on an Agilent 2100 Bioanalyzer. The germline V gene provides CDR1 MDHEN and CDR2 SYDVKM. From the cysteine up to the phenylalanine, the CDR3 has a length of 16 residues. Only the CDR3 region is kept as DNA, spanning 48 bases read in frame from base 1. V is reduced by 5 bases and J by 4 bases, leaving a spacing of 20 bases between them.

The chain is assembled from TRBV28 and TRBJ1-2, with a tentative D gene TRBD1 over 6 matching bases. This sequence originates from a man between 18 and 29 years old with Graves' hyperthyroidism. Sequencing input: blood. Here is the DNA: TGTGCCAGCAGTCCCCAAGGGGGGAGGATCGCCTATGGCTACACCTTC. Its amino acids are CASSPQGGRIAYGYTF.